Below, one T cell receptor (beta chain) is given with its context. This sample is part of a study of blood T cell repertoires in COVID-19. Background on the study: COVID-19 samples, acute and convalescent, were from the United States, Italy and Spain. Sample material is recorded as cDNA or gDNA derived from T cells, B-cell-depleted T cells, or PBMCs.

Germline loops: CDR1 MNHEY, CDR2 SVGAGI. V lost 6 bases, J lost 8 bases, and 19 bases lay in between. This CDR3 is built from 14 residues. Original processing notes: Using reference gene primer amplification, nucleated cell counts were estimated. Data came from immunoSEQ multiplex PCR; TCRdb stores just in-frame clones and leaves some out. Clonal size and the V and J genes are those of that table, whereas D and trimming came from the DNA. The sample yields around 140,000 clones, about four fifths seen once. The chain has TRBV6-5 and TRBJ1-1; a possible D gene is TRBD1 (6 bases). Specimen: peripheral blood. The sequence was obtained from a human donor with acute or convalescent COVID-19. The donor label of this sample is uncertain. CDR3 amino acids: CASRTGQKQMEAFF. In nucleotides, the CDR3 is TGTGCCAGCAGAACAGGACAGAAACAGATGGAAGCTTTCTTT.